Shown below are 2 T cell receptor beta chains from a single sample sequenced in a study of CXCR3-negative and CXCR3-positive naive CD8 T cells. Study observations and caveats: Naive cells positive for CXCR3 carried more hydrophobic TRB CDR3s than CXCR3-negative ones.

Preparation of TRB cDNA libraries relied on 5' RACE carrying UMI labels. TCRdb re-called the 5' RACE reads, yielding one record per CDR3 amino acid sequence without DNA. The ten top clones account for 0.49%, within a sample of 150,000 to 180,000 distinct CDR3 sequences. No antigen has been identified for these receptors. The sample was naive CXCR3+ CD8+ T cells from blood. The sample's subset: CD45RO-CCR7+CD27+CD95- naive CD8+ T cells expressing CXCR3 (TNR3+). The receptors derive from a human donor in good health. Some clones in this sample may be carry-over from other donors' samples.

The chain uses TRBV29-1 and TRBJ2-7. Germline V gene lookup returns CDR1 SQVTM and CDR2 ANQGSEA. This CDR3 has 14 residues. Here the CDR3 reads CSVEAGVAAYEQYF.

CDR3 sequence reads: CASSSVLTYEQYF. V and J are TRBV28 and TRBJ2-7; TCRdb lists TRBD2, though no DNA is available to test this call. Germline CDR1 MDHEN, CDR2 SYDVKM. This CDR3 has 13 amino acids. Variable domain in full (rest from reference TRBV28 and TRBJ2-7): DVKVTQSSRYLVKRTGEKVFLECVQDMDHENMFWYRQDPGLGLRLIYFSYDVKMKEKGDIPEGYSVSREKKERFSLILESASTNQTSMYLCASSSVLTYEQYFGPGTRLTVT.